Following are 30 T cell receptor beta chains from one sample sequenced in a study of beta chain features in type 1 diabetes. What was sequenced were expressed TCRB transcripts, since all of the isolated RNA had been reverse transcribed. Only in-frame clones appear in the TCRdb table, and some are missing; sequencing was by immunoSEQ multiplex PCR. The sample has about 250,000 clones, 14% seen once. The specimen sequenced was naive CD4+ T cells from blood. These receptors all come from a middle-aged woman in good health.

This clone has only a few counts. Other DNA sequences within the sample encode an identical CDR3. The gene calls are TRBV9 and TRBJ2-7; no definite D call. Germline assignment: CDR1 SGDLS and CDR2 YYNGEE. The V end was cut by 0 bases, the J end by 3 bases, with 10 bases between. There are 14 residues in the CDR3. The CDR3 nucleotides are TGTGCCAGCAGCGTAGCGGTCGGCGGCTACGAGCAGTACTTC. Translation: CASSVAVGGYEQYF.

This clone was picked up a small number of times. This chain uses TRBV5-1 with TRBJ1-1, with TRBD1 identical over 7 bases. The junction had 4 bases not matched to a gene; V was cut back by 1 base and J by 1 base. The CDR3 is 15 residues long. CDR1 and CDR2 from the germline V gene are SGHRS and YFSETQ. Written as DNA, the CDR3 is TGCGCCAGCAGCTTGCAGGGGGTATGGAACACTGAAGCTTTCTTT. Amino acid sequence: CASSLQGVWNTEAFF.

V and J are TRBV7-2 and TRBJ2-7; D is uncertain. This CDR3 has 14 amino acids. Germline-derived CDR1 and CDR2 are SGHTA and FQGNSA. The V end lost 2 bases, the J end lost 3 bases, and 11 bases lay between the germline ends. In DNA, the CDR3 is TGTGCCAGCAGCTTATCCGGGTTGGGCTACGAGCAGTACTTC. Its protein is CASSLSGLGYEQYF. Full variable domain (remainder filled in from reference TRBV7-2 and TRBJ2-7): GAGVSQSPSNKVTEKGKDVELRCDPISGHTALYWYRQSLGQGLEFLIYFQGNSAPDKSGLPSDRFSAERTGGSVSTLTIQRTQQEDSAVYLCASSLSGLGYEQYFGPGTRLTVT.

The chain recombines TRBV5-1 with TRBJ2-3; the D gene is possibly TRBD2 (6 bases). This CDR3 is built from 14 residues. Germline assignment: CDR1 SGHRS and CDR2 YFSETQ. V shed 1 base and J shed 2 bases, with 8 bases lying between them. CDR3 coding DNA: TGCGCCAGCAGCTTGTGGCGGGACACAGATACGCAGTATTTT. Its translation: CASSLWRDTDTQYF.

This clone has a handful of counts. This chain links TRBV7-9 with TRBJ1-4; no definite D call. In germline, CDR1 is SEHNR, CDR2 FQNEAQ (reference sequence). The V end was cut by 5 bases, the J end by 2 bases, with 9 bases between. This CDR3 is 14 amino acids long. CDR3: CASSRGVTNEKLFF. The CDR3 region has the DNA TGTGCCAGCAGCCGAGGAGTCACTAATGAAAAACTGTTTTTT.

This clone was seen more than once but under ten times. The chain is built from TRBV18 and TRBJ2-5, with TRBD2 identical over 8 bases. This CDR3 spans 17 amino acids. Per germline, CDR1 KGHSH and CDR2 LQKENI. J gave up 5 bases and V 8 bases, and 19 bases lay outside the gene matches. The CDR3 sequence: CASAPGLGTAFRETQYF. Written as DNA, the CDR3 is TGTGCCAGCGCTCCGGGACTAGGGACCGCCTTTCGGGAGACCCAGTACTTC.

There are a few counts of this clone. V is TRBV18 and J is TRBJ1-4; 8 bases fit TRBD1. Germline loops: CDR1 KGHSH, CDR2 LQKENI. This CDR3 has 17 amino acids. V lost 3 bases, J lost 7 bases, and 13 bases stayed unmatched. CDR3 sequence reads: CASSPANDRGLGEKLFF. CDR3 in DNA: TGTGCCAGCTCACCGGCGAACGACAGGGGATTGGGTGAAAAACTGTTTTTT.

The V call is TRBV7-2, the J call TRBJ2-3, with D uncertain. Germline V gene data show CDR1 as SGHTA and CDR2 as FQGNSA. V was pared by 5 bases and J by 5 bases, with 11 bases between. This CDR3 spans 13 amino acids. The CDR3 sequence is CASSPRVVDTQYF. The CDR3 DNA reads as TGTGCCAGCAGCCCCCGGGTAGTAGATACGCAGTATTTT.

The chain carries TRBV11-2 and TRBJ1-1; maybe TRBD1 (6 bases). This CDR3 is 14 amino acids long. Trimming removed 3 bases at V and 4 bases at J, with 12 bases between. Germline-derived CDR1 and CDR2 are SGHAT and FQNNGV. The DNA of the CDR3 is TGTGCCAGCAGCTTCCCCGCCAGGGGCACTGAAGCTTTCTTT. As protein: CASSFPARGTEAFF.

J is TRBJ2-7 and V is TRBV6-6; D is possibly TRBD2 (5 bases). The ends were cut back, 2 bases at V and 0 bases at J, with 8 bases in the middle. The CDR3 is 14 amino acids. Germline loops: CDR1 MNHNY, CDR2 SVGAGI (reference sequence). The CDR3 reads CASSYRGSSYEQYF. The CDR3 nucleotides read TGTGCCAGCAGTTACAGAGGGTCCTCCTACGAGCAGTACTTC.

V usage is TRBV2 and J usage is TRBJ2-3; no reliable D call. From germline, CDR1 is SNHLY and CDR2 FYNNEI. Trimming removed 5 bases from V and 6 bases from J, with 15 bases in between. The CDR3 totals 14 residues. For the CDR3, the DNA is TGTGCCAGCAGTCGTACTCAAATGCCGGATACGCAGTATTTT. Protein sequence: CASSRTQMPDTQYF. Full variable domain (outside the CDR3, taken from reference TRBV2 and TRBJ2-3): EPEVTQTPSHQVTQMGQEVILRCVPISNHLYFYWYRQILGQKVEFLVSFYNNEISEKSEIFDDQFSVERPDGSNFTLKIRSTKLEDSAMYFCASSRTQMPDTQYFGPGTRLTVL.

In this sample, this clone turned up a few times. CDR3: CASSYPGTSGGATQYF. The CDR3 coding sequence is TGTGCCAGCAGTTACCCAGGGACTAGCGGGGGTGCAACCCAGTACTTC. The chain has TRBV6-6 and TRBJ2-5; 14 bases line up with TRBD2. The germline CDR1 and CDR2 sequences are MNHNY and SVGAGI (reference sequence). The CDR3 length is 16 residues. J gave up 8 bases and V 2 bases, and 7 bases lay outside the gene matches.

This chain joins TRBV14 and TRBJ2-2, with 10 bases fitting TRBD1. Germline-derived CDR1 and CDR2 are SGHDN and FVKESK. J was trimmed by 0 bases and V by 5 bases; bases with no gene match: 9. This CDR3 is built from 18 residues. The CDR3 spells CASSAMTGTGANTGELFF. In nucleotides, the CDR3 is TGTGCCAGCAGCGCAATGACCGGGACAGGGGCGAACACCGGGGAGCTGTTTTTT.

The chain uses TRBV19 and TRBJ1-2; D is perhaps TRBD1 (6 bases). V was cut by 7 bases and J by 0 bases, with 15 bases left in between. The CDR3 loop spans 15 amino acids. Germline values: CDR1 LNHDA, CDR2 SQIVND (reference sequence). The chain's CDR3 is CASNRRTAANYGYTF. In nucleotides, the CDR3 is TGTGCCAGTAATAGACGGACAGCAGCTAACTATGGCTACACCTTC.

This chain joins TRBV27 and TRBJ2-3, with D perhaps TRBD2 (6 bases). The CDR3 runs 14 residues. V was cut by 2 bases and J by 3 bases, with 9 bases left in between. Germline V lookup: CDR1 MNHEY, CDR2 SMNVEV (reference sequence). CDR3: CASSLAAGTDTQYF. The CDR3 DNA is TGTGCCAGCAGTTTAGCGGCGGGGACAGATACGCAGTATTTT.

The chain couples TRBV5-1 to TRBJ2-5, with TRBD1 matching 7 bases. The CDR3 is 13 amino acids. V was clipped by 7 bases and J by 1 base; unmatched bases: 4. Germline V lookup: CDR1 SGHRS, CDR2 YFSETQ. The CDR3 reads CASRDRSQETQYF. DNA for the CDR3: TGCGCCAGCCGGGACAGATCCCAAGAGACCCAGTACTTC.

The rearrangement links TRBV5-1 to TRBJ2-7; tentatively, D is TRBD1 (6 bases). The germline V gene encodes CDR1 SGHRS and CDR2 YFSETQ. Trimming took 3 bases from V and 6 from J, leaving 13 bases between them. The CDR3 consists of 13 residues. The CDR3 spells CASSSRTVSEQYF. In DNA, the CDR3 is TGCGCCAGCAGCTCCAGGACAGTTTCCGAGCAGTACTTC.

This clone showed up just a few times. The chain is built from TRBV5-6 and TRBJ2-3, with 8 bases matching TRBD2. Germline trimming cut 4 bases from V and 3 bases from J; bases unmatched to any gene: 10. The V gene's germline CDR1 is SGHDT and CDR2 YYEEEE. The CDR3 totals 16 residues. The CDR3 loop reads CASSKWRGALTDTQYF. As DNA, the CDR3 is TGTGCCAGCAGCAAATGGCGGGGGGCCTTAACAGATACGCAGTATTTT.

This clone occurred once. The chain couples TRBV5-5 to TRBJ1-5; no firm D call. The CDR3 sequence is 15 residues long. Looked up from germline, CDR1 is SGHKS and CDR2 is YYEKEE (reference sequence). V was pared by 3 bases and J by 4 bases, with 14 bases between. Here the CDR3 reads CASSSAGNHNQPQHF. The CDR3, as DNA: TGTGCCAGCAGCTCCGCGGGGAACCATAATCAGCCCCAGCATTTT.

This clone has only a few counts. The CDR3 nucleotides read TGTGCCAGCAGCTTAGGGGACAGGGTTTCCTACGAGCAGTACTTC. Translated: CASSLGDRVSYEQYF. V usage is TRBV11-2 and J usage is TRBJ2-7; TRBD1 matches 9 bases. Unmatched junction bases numbered 2, after V lost 1 base and J lost 1 base. The CDR3 is made up of 15 amino acids. The germline V gene encodes CDR1 SGHAT and CDR2 FQNNGV.

This clone was detected a few times. The genes are TRBV7-2 and TRBJ2-4; 15 positions agree with TRBD2. With V trimmed by 5 bases and J by 0 bases, 8 bases remained unmatched. Germline CDR1 SGHTA, CDR2 FQGNSA. The CDR3 spans 19 residues. The CDR3 DNA follows: TGTGCCAGCAGCCCCGGGACTAGCGGGGGGCACTTAGCCAAAAACATTCAGTACTTC. Translating it yields CASSPGTSGGHLAKNIQYF. The full variable domain, rest sourced from reference TRBV7-2 and TRBJ2-4, is GAGVSQSPSNKVTEKGKDVELRCDPISGHTALYWYRQSLGQGLEFLIYFQGNSAPDKSGLPSDRFSAERTGGSVSTLTIQRTQQEDSAVYLCASSPGTSGGHLAKNIQYFGAGTRLSVL.

V and J are TRBV19 and TRBJ2-5, with 8 bases aligning to TRBD1. Trimming cost V 6 bases and J 1 base; bases outside gene matches: 1. CDR3 length: 13 amino acids. The germline CDR1 and CDR2 sequences are LNHDA and SQIVND (reference sequence). As DNA, the CDR3 is TGTGCCAGTAGGGGGACAGGCCAAGAGACCCAGTACTTC. Protein: CASRGTGQETQYF.

This clone came up a few times. This sequence joins TRBV7-9 and TRBJ2-7, with TRBD1 matching 9 bases. J lost 5 bases, V lost 5 bases, and 10 bases had no gene match. The CDR3 runs 15 residues. Germline CDR1 SEHNR, CDR2 FQNEAQ (reference sequence). CDR3 in amino acids: CASSQSGQGINEQYF. Here the CDR3 DNA reads TGTGCCAGCAGCCAGTCGGGACAGGGAATCAACGAGCAGTACTTC. Combining the CDR3 with reference TRBV7-9 and TRBJ2-7 gives the whole variable domain DTGVSQNPRHKITKRGQNVTFRCDPISEHNRLYWYRQTLGQGPEFLTYFQNEAQLEKSRLLSDRFSAERPKGSFSTLEIQRTEQGDSAMYLCASSQSGQGINEQYFGPGTRLTVT.

This clone was found a few times. The rearrangement links TRBV25-1 to TRBJ1-5; 7 nucleotides match TRBD1. Germline CDR1 and CDR2: MGHDK and SYGVNS. The CDR3 consists of 15 residues. V shed 2 bases, J shed 2 bases, and the junction held 3 bases outside the gene matches. The CDR3 spells CASSEGQVGNQPQHF. In DNA, the CDR3 is TGTGCCAGCAGTGAAGGACAGGTGGGCAATCAGCCCCAGCATTTT.

The chain couples TRBV19 to TRBJ2-2; 9 nucleotides match TRBD2. The germline CDR1 and CDR2 sequences are LNHDA and SQIVND (reference sequence). The length of the CDR3 is 16 residues. V trimming: 9 bases; J trimming: 5 bases; junction bases outside the gene matches: 13. The CDR3 reads CASKTPGTSSTGELFF. The CDR3 DNA sequence: TGTGCCAGCAAAACGCCCGGGACTAGCAGTACCGGGGAGCTGTTTTTT.

The chain joins TRBV13 to TRBJ1-1, with TRBD1 matching over 8 bases. V gave up 5 bases and J gave up 0 bases; unmatched junction bases: 11. The CDR3 has 17 amino acids. Germline V gene lookup returns CDR1 PRHDT and CDR2 FYEKMQ (reference sequence). The DNA of the CDR3 is TGTGCCAGCAGCCCCCGGGACAGGTTGGTTATGAACACTGAAGCTTTCTTT. The encoded protein is CASSPRDRLVMNTEAFF. The full variable domain, completed using reference TRBV13 and TRBJ1-1, is AAGVIQSPRHLIKEKRETATLKCYPIPRHDTVYWYQQGPGQDPQFLISFYEKMQSDKGSIPDRFSAQQFSDYHSELNMSSLELGDSALYFCASSPRDRLVMNTEAFFGQGTRLTVV.

The table lists this clone with a few counts. The chain couples TRBV6-5 to TRBJ1-5; the match to TRBD1 covers 8 bases. Germline V gives CDR1 MNHEY, CDR2 SVGAGI. V shed 5 bases and J 7 bases; nucleotides not matched to a gene: 10. There are 15 residues in the CDR3. CDR3 bases: TGTGCCAGCAGTACCGGGACAGGCGAGGGACAGCCCCAGCATTTT. This sequence encodes CASSTGTGEGQPQHF.

The chain couples TRBV5-6 to TRBJ2-2, with TRBD1 as a possible D gene (6 bases). V gave up 4 bases and J gave up 4 bases, with 8 bases separating them. This CDR3 is built from 13 residues. Germline V gives CDR1 SGHDT, CDR2 YYEEEE. The CDR3 here is CASSPRGTGELFF. The CDR3 DNA reads TGTGCCAGCAGCCCCAGGGGCACCGGGGAGCTGTTTTTT.

The rearrangement uses TRBV10-3 and TRBJ1-1; 10 bases map to TRBD1. Germline CDR1 ENHRY, CDR2 SYGVKD. CDR3 length equals 15 residues. V lost 2 bases to trimming and J lost 11 bases; unmatched junction nucleotides: 11. The chain's CDR3 is CAISEPPGQGRGAFF. The CDR3 region has the DNA TGTGCCATCAGTGAGCCTCCGGGACAGGGGAGGGGTGCTTTCTTT.

The chain carries TRBV2 and TRBJ1-2; possible D gene TRBD1, 6 bases. Germline V CDR1 and CDR2: SNHLY, FYNNEI. The CDR3 totals 14 residues. V was shortened by 11 bases and J by 7 bases, with 23 bases between the two germline ends. The CDR3 DNA reads as TGTGCCGGCCGTAGAGACAGGACCGGCCGTGGCTACACCTTC. Protein sequence: CAGRRDRTGRGYTF.